Listed below are T cell receptor beta chains from one sample, sequenced in a study of T cell repertoires in cytomegalovirus infection. TCRdb analysed the reads with MiXCR anew, one entry per CDR3 protein. The sample lists hundreds of thousands of distinct CDR3 sequences, under 40% seen once, with about an eighth in the top ten. Sequenced material: PBMCs. Receptor source: a human donor in good health (CMV status not recorded). Some clones in this sample may be carry-over from other donors' samples. CDR3s include the opening cysteine and the closing phenylalanine or tryptophan. Fields, in order: clone size, D gene, J gene, V gene, CDR3 DNA, CDR3 protein. D genes are given only for firm matches. Clone size, where shown, is once, few, many, or a class for clones that have expanded.

>.|.|TRBJ1-1|TRBV6-8
TGTGCCAGCAGTTACGTCCCCCTCAGGGGCACTGAAGCTTTCTTT
CASSYVPLRGTEAFF
>few|.|TRBJ2-7|TRBV18
TGTGCCAGCTCACCCGGGCACGAGCAGTACTTC
CASSPGHEQYF
>few|TRBD2|TRBJ2-7|TRBV10-2
TGCGCCAGCAGTGATCCCCGGGGCGGGGGAGGCCCCTACGAGCAGTACTTC
CASSDPRGGGGPYEQYF
>.|.|TRBJ2-3|TRBV7-8
TGTGCCAGCAGCCTGGCTCGGACAGATACGCAGTATTTT
CASSLARTDTQYF
>few|.|TRBJ2-5|TRBV5-4
TGTGCCAGCAGCCAGGGGCTAGCGTTAACCCAAGAGACCCAGTACTTC
CASSQGLALTQETQYF
>few|.|TRBJ1-6|TRBV27
TGTGCCAGCAGTTTGTGGCCGGATAATTCACCCCTCCACTTT
CASSLWPDNSPLHF
>few|TRBD1|TRBJ1-6|TRBV12-3/TRBV12-4
TGTGCCAGCAGTTTCGGGACAGGGATTAGGCATAATTCACCCCTCCACTTT
CASSFGTGIRHNSPLHF
>few|TRBD2|TRBJ2-1|TRBV7-6
TGTGCCAGCAGCCCCTATGGGACTAGCGGATCCTACAATGAGCAGTTCTTC
CASSPYGTSGSYNEQFF
>many|TRBD1|TRBJ1-1|TRBV12-3/TRBV12-4
TGTGCCAGCAGAAGACAGGGGAACACTGAAGCTTTCTTT
CASRRQGNTEAFF
>few|.|TRBJ1-5|TRBV5-6
TGTGCCAGCAGCACAACAACGGGGTTAGACAATCAGCCCCAGCATTTT
CASSTTTGLDNQPQHF
>many|.|TRBJ1-5|TRBV28
TGTGCCAGCACCCCGCGGGGCCGGGGCAATCAGCCCCAGCATTTT
CASTPRGRGNQPQHF
>few|.|TRBJ2-3|TRBV20-1
TGCAGTGCTAGAGATTATAGGGCCACAGATACGCAGTATTTT
CSARDYRATDTQYF
>.|TRBD2|TRBJ2-1|TRBV19
TGTGCCAGTTCTAGCGGGGGGATCCCCAATGAGCAGTTCTTC
CASSSGGIPNEQFF
>.|.|TRBJ2-1|TRBV28
TGTGCCAGCAGTTTCATTGACAGCTACAATGAGCAGTTCTTC
CASSFIDSYNEQFF
>few|TRBD2|TRBJ2-1|TRBV6-1
TGTGCCAGCAGTGCGGCTAGCGGGGACAATGAGCAGTTCTTC
CASSAASGDNEQFF
>few|.|TRBJ2-1|TRBV6-2/TRBV6-3
TGTGCCAACGAAAACACCTGCTCCTACAATGAGCAGTTCTTC
CANENTCSYNEQFF
>.|.|TRBJ1-4|TRBV7-4
TGTGCCAGCCGTGGGAATGAAAAACTGTTTTTT
CASRGNEKLFF
>.|TRBD1|TRBJ2-1|TRBV19
TGTGCCAGTAGTATCAGGACTCCGAGACAGGGTTACAATGAGCAGTTCTTC
CASSIRTPRQGYNEQFF
>many|TRBD1|TRBJ2-1|TRBV7-2
TGTGCCAGCAGCCCCCGGACAGGGGGTACGGGTGAGCAGTTCTTC
CASSPRTGGTGEQFF
>.|.|TRBJ2-1|TRBV7-2
TGTGCCAGCAGCTCACCGACAGCCTACAATGAGCAGTCCTTC
CASSSPTAYNEQSF
>.|.|TRBJ2-2|TRBV15
TGTGCCACCAGCAGAGACGGTCGTCCCGGGGAGCTGTTTTTT
CATSRDGRPGELFF
>many|.|TRBJ2-5|TRBV7-2
TGTGCCAGCAGACTAGGATCTATGGAGACCCAGTACTTC
CASRLGSMETQYF
>.|.|TRBJ2-3|TRBV7-8
TGTGCCAGAAGCTGGGGGGCCCCAGATACTCAGTATTTT
CARSWGAPDTQYF
>many|.|TRBJ1-1|TRBV28
TGTGCCAGCAGTTTGGAGACAGGGAACACTGAAGCTTTCTTT
CASSLETGNTEAFF
>few|TRBD1|TRBJ1-1|TRBV28
TGTGCCAGCACGGACAGGGGGCGAACTGAAGCTTTCTTT
CASTDRGRTEAFF
>many|.|TRBJ1-1|TRBV7-9
TGTGCCAGCAGCTTAGCGACACAGAACACTGAAGCTTTCTTT
CASSLATQNTEAFF
>.|.|TRBJ2-1|TRBV11-3
TGTGCCAGCAGCCCAGGGGGGGGGGGGAGGTATGAGCAGTTCTTC
CASSPGGGGRYEQFF
>few|.|TRBJ2-7|TRBV7-6
TGTGCCAGCAGCTTGGCTGGGGCAGGGGACGAGCAGTACTTC
CASSLAGAGDEQYF
>few|TRBD2|TRBJ2-5|TRBV7-9
TGTGCCAGCAGCTTCCCTTTAGCGGGGGCTATCCAAGAGACCCAGTACTTC
CASSFPLAGAIQETQYF
>.|.|TRBJ2-1|TRBV6-2/TRBV6-3
TGTGCCAGCAGTTACTCGCGCCAGGTCTACAATGAGCAGTTCTTC
CASSYSRQVYNEQFF
>.|TRBD1|TRBJ2-3|TRBV24-1
TGTGCCACCAGTGACGGACAGGGGAGGAGCACAGATACGCAGTATTTT
CATSDGQGRSTDTQYF
>few|TRBD1|TRBJ1-1|TRBV2
TGTGCCAGCAGTGGCCGGGCAGGGACAGGGGGAACGAGCACTGAAGCTTTCTTT
CASSGRAGTGGTSTEAFF
>many|.|TRBJ2-1|TRBV7-2
TGTGCCAGCAGCTTACCCCTAGCATCCTACAATGAGCAGTTCTTC
CASSLPLASYNEQFF
>few|TRBD1|TRBJ2-7|TRBV7-6
TGTGCCAGCAGCAGAACAGGGGACTACGAGCAGTACTTC
CASSRTGDYEQYF
>few|TRBD1|TRBJ2-5|TRBV5-6
TGTGCCAGCAGCTTGGCTGGGGACAGGGGTAGAGAGACCCAGTACTTC
CASSLAGDRGRETQYF
>many|TRBD1|TRBJ1-2|TRBV6-1
TGTGCCAGCACCCCAGGGACAGGGGCGGGCTATGGCTACACCTTC
CASTPGTGAGYGYTF
>few|.|TRBJ1-1|TRBV29-1
TGCAGCGCCAGGGTGGGGGGCAGCCCTGAAGCTTTCTTT
CSARVGGSPEAFF
>many|.|TRBJ1-1|TRBV6-2/TRBV6-3
TGTGCCAGCAGCTACAGGGTCGACGCTGAAGCTTTCTTT
CASSYRVDAEAFF
>.|TRBD1|TRBJ2-7|TRBV19
TGTGCCAGTAGTATCGGGACAGGCTACTACGAGCAGTACTTC
CASSIGTGYYEQYF
>few|TRBD1|TRBJ2-1|TRBV7-6
TGTGCCAGCAGCCCGGTGGACAGGGGGTCCTACAATGAGCAGTTCTTC
CASSPVDRGSYNEQFF
>few|.|TRBJ2-1|TRBV20-1
TGCAGTGCTAGAGGGAATTACAACAATGAGCAGTTCTTC
CSARGNYNNEQFF
>few|.|TRBJ1-1|TRBV6-2/TRBV6-3
TGTGCCAGCAGTTACACAGGGTTTCAAAACACTGAAGCTTTCTTT
CASSYTGFQNTEAFF
>few|TRBD1|TRBJ2-7|TRBV6-6
TGTGCCAGCAGGGCAGGGGGTGGGGAGCAGTACTTC
CASRAGGGEQYF
>once|.|TRBJ1-3|TRBV5-6
TGTGCCAGCAGCTTCGGTTGGGGGGGCGCCGGAAACACCATATATTTT
CASSFGWGGAGNTIYF
>few|TRBD1|TRBJ2-3|TRBV29-1
TGCAGCGTTGAAGATGGGGACAGAGGGGATACGCAGTATTTT
CSVEDGDRGDTQYF
>.|TRBD2|TRBJ2-5|TRBV6-1
TGTGCCAGCAGTGAAGCGGGGGGGGTAGGGGCGGTGACCCAGTACTTC
CASSEAGGVGAVTQYF
>few|.|TRBJ1-5|TRBV11-2
TGTGCCAGCAGCTATCGAAGCAATCAGCCCCAGCATTTT
CASSYRSNQPQHF
>.|.|TRBJ2-7|TRBV7-9
TGTGCCAGCAGCTTTCAAACCCCCCATACAAAGGCCTACGAGCAGTACTTC
CASSFQTPHTKAYEQYF
>few|.|TRBJ1-2|TRBV6-1
TGTGCCAGCAGTGAACCCAGGGCGGGACTCTATGGCTACACCTTC
CASSEPRAGLYGYTF
>.|.|TRBJ1-3|TRBV7-6
TGTGCCAGCAGCGCAACAGGGAGCCCTGGAAACACCATATATTTT
CASSATGSPGNTIYF
>few|.|TRBJ2-7|TRBV5-1
TGCGCCAGCAGCTCAGAGGGAGGGGGCTACGAGCAGTACTTC
CASSSEGGGYEQYF
>.|.|TRBJ2-2|TRBV2
TGTGCCAGCAGCCCAAGACAGAGAGTGAACACCGGGGAGCTGTTTTTT
CASSPRQRVNTGELFF
>.|.|TRBJ2-6|TRBV5-5
TGTGCCAGCAGCTTGGATGGGGGCGCATTCTCTGGGGCCAACGTCCTGACTTTC
CASSLDGGAFSGANVLTF